These 4 T cell receptor beta chains were all obtained from the same sample, sequenced in a study of neurological immune-mediated disorders. From the 5' RACE reads, TCRdb called clonotypes with MiXCR, one entry per CDR3 protein. The data show about 82,000 distinct CDR3 sequences, just over 2.5% seen once. The sequenced sample consisted of PBMCs. These TCRs come from a woman aged 25 to 39 with multiple sclerosis.

The sample holds many counts of this clonotype. The V and J genes are TRBV4-3 and TRBJ2-3, with D uncertain. Deletions cut 2 bases from V and 3 bases from J, with 6 bases between. Germline-derived CDR1 and CDR2 are LGHNA and YSLEER. CDR3 length: 13 amino acids. CDR3 sequence reads: CASSQFSTDTQYF. CDR3 in DNA: TGCGCCAGCAGCCAATTTTCGACAGATACGCAGTATTTT.

This clonotype came up many times. The chain is built from TRBV29-1 and TRBJ2-7; 9 nucleotides align to TRBD1. V lost 5 bases, J lost 5 bases, and 10 bases stayed unmatched. Germline-derived CDR1 and CDR2 are SQVTM and ANQGSEA. CDR3 length equals 14 residues. CDR3 bases: TGCAGCGTTTCGCCCTGGGACAGGGCCGACGAGCAGTACTTC. It specifies CSVSPWDRADEQYF.

This clonotype showed up many times. The chain joins TRBV6-2 or TRBV6-3 to TRBJ2-7; perhaps TRBD2 as D (6 bases). Trimming took off 10 bases at V and 6 bases at J, with 28 bases between the two ends. CDR3 length: 16 residues. Germline V gives CDR1 MNHEY, CDR2 SVGEGT. For the CDR3, the DNA is TGTGCCACCGCGTTTCCCGGGGTTAGCGGCCTATTCGAGCAGTACTTC. It yields the protein CATAFPGVSGLFEQYF.

This clonotype showed up many times. The chain uses TRBV29-1 and TRBJ2-7; D call uncertain. CDR3 length: 19 residues. The germline V gene has CDR1 SQVTM and CDR2 ANQGSEA. Trimming shortened V by 5 bases and J by 4 bases, and 33 bases separated the two germline ends. The chain's CDR3 is CSVRYPLDTHSTLSYEQYF. As DNA, the CDR3 is TGCAGCGTTCGTTATCCCCTTGACACCCACTCTACCCTATCATACGAGCAGTACTTC.